These T cell receptor beta chains were read from a single sample in a study of CD8+ T cells in alopecia areata. Method: immunoSEQ multiplex PCR; TCRdb's copy keeps in-frame clones and lacks some. The sample lists around 150,000 clones, around 54% occurring once. Specimen: CD4+ T cells sorted from blood. The receptors stem from a human donor in good health. Each CDR3 is given with its conserved first and last residue. The D gene is left open where the match is weak. Rows give clone size only sometimes, using once, few, many, or a class for an expanded clone.

>TRBV29-1|TRBJ2-2|TRBD1|-
TGCAGCGCAAAGGGACAGGGTCCCGGGGAGCTGTTTTTT
CSAKGQGPGELFF
>TRBV5-1|TRBJ2-1|-|-
TGCGCCAGCAGCTTCGTCCGGGACGGCGCCTACAATGAGCAGTTCTTC
CASSFVRDGAYNEQFF
>TRBV2|TRBJ2-5|-|once
TGTGCCAGCGGGGGAAGGAGGGAGACCCAGTACTTC
CASGGRRETQYF
>TRBV7-9|TRBJ2-7|TRBD2|-
TGTGCCAGCAGCCGACTAGCGGGACCCTACGAGCAGTACTTC
CASSRLAGPYEQYF
>TRBV6-1|TRBJ1-1|-|-
TGTGCCAGCAGTGGGCCGGCTTTCTTT
CASSGPAFF
>TRBV29-1|TRBJ2-6|TRBD2|few
TGCAGCGTTGCGGGAGGGCCCCCTGGGGCCAACGTCCTGACTTTC
CSVAGGPPGANVLTF
>TRBV5-1|TRBJ2-7|TRBD1|few
TGCGCCAGCAGCACGGGACAGCCCCCAAACGAGCAGTACTTC
CASSTGQPPNEQYF
>TRBV6-6|TRBJ1-5|-|-
TGTGCCAGCAGCTCCAATCAGCCCCAGCATTTT
CASSSNQPQHF
>TRBV29-1|TRBJ2-7|-|-
TGCAGCGTTGCTTATACACAGGGGATACAGGAGTGGGGGGTTTACGAGCAGTACTTC
CSVAYTQGIQEWGVYEQYF
>TRBV4-1|TRBJ1-2|-|-
TGCGCCAGCAGCCAAGATTTCAGGGCGGGTTCTGGCTACACCTTC
CASSQDFRAGSGYTF
>TRBV25-1|TRBJ2-2|-|-
TGTGCCAGCACCCGAGGAACCGGGGAGCTGTTTTTT
CASTRGTGELFF
>TRBV23-1|TRBJ2-1|TRBD2|-
TGCGCCACCCCATCCCGGAGCGGACGTATAACTAGCGGGAGGATCCACGAGCAGTTCTTC
CATPSRSGRITSGRIHEQFF
>TRBV5-4|TRBJ1-2|-|-
TGTGCCAGCAGCGGGAACTATGGCTACACCTTC
CASSGNYGYTF
>TRBV11-2|TRBJ2-3|TRBD1|few
TGTGCCAGCAGCTTCTTCGACAGGGCTGGAGATACGCAGTATTTT
CASSFFDRAGDTQYF
>TRBV15|TRBJ2-4|-|-
TGTGCCACCAGCGGAGGGAGGGCCAAAAACATTCAGTACTTC
CATSGGRAKNIQYF
>TRBV2|TRBJ2-2|-|few
TGTGCCAGCAGTGTGGGACTCGGGGAGCTGTTTTTT
CASSVGLGELFF
>TRBV5-6|TRBJ1-5|-|few
TGTGCCAGCTGGGTCTACGGGGTAAGGGAGCAGCCCCAGCATTTT
CASWVYGVREQPQHF
>TRBV9|TRBJ1-2|TRBD1|-
TGTGCCAGCAGCAAGGGACAGACGAATTATGGCTACACCTTC
CASSKGQTNYGYTF
>TRBV29-1|TRBJ1-1|-|-
TGCAGCGCCCCCGAGGCCACTGAAGCTTTCTTT
CSAPEATEAFF
>TRBV28|TRBJ2-1|-|-
TGTGCCAGCAGTTTGTCCTATGAGCAGTTCTTC
CASSLSYEQFF
>TRBV6-6|TRBJ2-4|-|-
TGTGCCAGCAGTCGTCGGGAGCGCGCCAAAAACATTCAGTACTTC
CASSRRERAKNIQYF
>TRBV29-1|TRBJ2-7|-|few
TGCAGCGTGGGGCGGAGCGGAACCAGACCCTCACAGCAGTACTTC
CSVGRSGTRPSQQYF
>TRBV27|TRBJ1-2|TRBD1|-
TGTGCCAGCAGCAGGACAGGCTATGGCTACACCTTC
CASSRTGYGYTF
>TRBV4-1|TRBJ2-3|-|-
TGCGCCAGCAGCCAGATGGGCACAGATACGCAGTATTTT
CASSQMGTDTQYF
>TRBV5-6|TRBJ2-1|-|-
TGTGCCAGCAGCTTGGCCCCGCGACAGAAGGCGATAAAGGAGTTCTTC
CASSLAPRQKAIKEFF
>TRBV7-9|TRBJ2-1|TRBD2|few
TGTGCCAGCAGCGCTAGGTCAGCGGGAGGGTCCGGTGAGCAGTTCTTC
CASSARSAGGSGEQFF
>TRBV2|TRBJ2-7|-|-
TGTGCCAGCAGTGAGGAGTACGAGCAGTACTTC
CASSEEYEQYF
>TRBV10-3|TRBJ1-1|-|-
TGTGCTACCATAGATCGGGTGAACACTGAAGCTTTCTTT
CATIDRVNTEAFF
>TRBV2|TRBJ1-5|-|-
TGTGCCAGCAGTGAAGCGCGGTATAGCAATCAGCCCCAGCATTTT
CASSEARYSNQPQHF
>TRBV29-1|TRBJ1-2|-|-
TGCAGCGTTGAAGACGGGAGGGCGTCGTATGGCTACACCTTC
CSVEDGRASYGYTF
>TRBV7-2|TRBJ2-5|-|-
TGTGCCAGCAGCCGAGTGGGGGGCGGTTTAGAGACCCAGTACTTC
CASSRVGGGLETQYF
>TRBV29-1|TRBJ2-7|-|-
TGCAGCGTTGCGCGGGACGGGATCTACGAGCAGTACTTC
CSVARDGIYEQYF
>TRBV19|TRBJ1-2|-|-
TGTGCCAGTAGTATTTCAGGGGCGGCATCGTCCTACACCTTC
CASSISGAASSYTF
>TRBV5-1|TRBJ2-7|TRBD2|few
TGCGCCAGCCTGGAAGCGGGAGGGTACGAGCAGTACTTC
CASLEAGGYEQYF
>TRBV28|TRBJ2-7|TRBD1|-
TGTGCCAGCAGTTTGGATAACTCGGGACAGTCATACGAGCAGTACTTC
CASSLDNSGQSYEQYF
>TRBV18|TRBJ2-7|-|-
TGTGCCAGCTCACCTCGAGGGTACGAGCAGTACTTC
CASSPRGYEQYF
>TRBV7-2|TRBJ2-7|TRBD1|few
TGTGCCAGCAGCCTACCAGGGGGAAGGACCTACGAGCAGTACTTC
CASSLPGGRTYEQYF
>TRBV7-9|TRBJ2-7|TRBD1|-
TGTGCCAGCAGCCGGGGACAGGCCTACGAGCAGTACTTC
CASSRGQAYEQYF
>TRBV5-1|TRBJ2-3|-|-
TGCGCCAGCAGGAACAGGGGCACAGATACGCAGTATTTT
CASRNRGTDTQYF
>TRBV7-7|TRBJ2-5|-|few
TGTGCCAGCAGCAAGAATTTTGAGGGGCAAGAGACCCAGTACTTC
CASSKNFEGQETQYF
>TRBV4-1|TRBJ2-3|-|-
TGCGCCAGCAGCCAAAACCGTGTCACCGGAAGAATCACAGATACGCAGTATTTT
CASSQNRVTGRITDTQYF
>TRBV28|TRBJ2-5|TRBD1|few
TGTGCCAGCGTGACAGGGCCGGAGACCCAGTACTTC
CASVTGPETQYF
>TRBV29-1|TRBJ1-4|TRBD1|few
TGCAGCGTTCGGACAGGGGATGAAAAACTGTTTTTT
CSVRTGDEKLFF
>TRBV4-2|TRBJ1-1|TRBD1|-
TGTGCCAGCAGCCACCCGGGACAGGGAGGCACTGAAGCTTTCTTT
CASSHPGQGGTEAFF
>TRBV7-9|TRBJ2-6|-|-
TGTGCCAGCAGCGTCCAGGGCGGTGGGGCCAACGTCCTGACTTTC
CASSVQGGGANVLTF
>TRBV6-5|TRBJ2-3|-|-
TGTGCCAGCAGTTCCAGGGGTGGGTGGACAGATACGCAGTATTTT
CASSSRGGWTDTQYF
>TRBV19|TRBJ2-5|-|few
TGTGCCAGTAGTGATACAGGGAAGGAGACCCAGTACTTC
CASSDTGKETQYF
>TRBV5-6|TRBJ2-1|TRBD2|-
TGTGCCAGCAGCTGGAGCGCTAGCGGGTGGCTCGATGAGCAGTTCTTC
CASSWSASGWLDEQFF
>TRBV7-8|TRBJ1-2|-|-
TGTGCCAGCAGCTCCGAAGGTCGAAAAGGCTACACCTTC
CASSSEGRKGYTF
>TRBV30|TRBJ2-7|TRBD2|few
TGTGCCTGGAGTAGAGGACTAGCGGGGTACGAGCAGTACTTC
CAWSRGLAGYEQYF
>TRBV6-6|TRBJ1-5|TRBD1|few
TGTGCCAGCAGGGACCCGACAGGGAATCAGCCCCAGCATTTT
CASRDPTGNQPQHF
>TRBV9|TRBJ2-2|-|once
TGTGCCAGCAGCCAGAACACCGGGGAGCTGTTTTTT
CASSQNTGELFF
>TRBV29-1|TRBJ2-7|-|few
TGCAGCGTTAGGCTGACCTACGAGCAGTACTTC
CSVRLTYEQYF
>TRBV5-4|TRBJ1-2|-|once
TGTGCCAGCAGCTTCCGGGACAACTTCGGCTACACCTTC
CASSFRDNFGYTF